This TCR beta chain emerged from a study of blood T cells in healthy people across ages. The germline gives CDR1 SGHTA, CDR2 FQGNSA. Trimming took off 8 bases at V and 4 bases at J, with 12 bases between the two ends. The CDR3 extends over 14 amino acids. Primers used in a second PCR of roughly 6 to 11 cycles were a sample-barcoded 5' primer and a J-beta primer mix. Each CDR3 protein gets one entry after TCRdb re-called the 5' RACE reads with MiXCR. The profile shows roughly 800,000 distinct CDR3 sequences, 58% of them singletons. General study findings and limits: PBMC samples, being unsorted, prevented any conclusive comparison of naive and antigen-experienced cells.

Details on this clonotype: Its antigen remains unknown.

The TCR sequence derives from a young man in good health. The chain recombines TRBV7-2 with TRBJ2-6; D uncertain. The material sequenced was blood. In DNA form, the CDR3 reads TGTGCCAGCCCTCCCTTAGGGGGGGCCAACGTCCTGACTTTC. Translated: CASPPLGGANVLTF. The full variable domain, in which reference TRBV7-2 and TRBJ2-6 provide the parts outside the CDR3, is GAGVSQSPSNKVTEKGKDVELRCDPISGHTALYWYRQSLGQGLEFLIYFQGNSAPDKSGLPSDRFSAERTGGSVSTLTIQRTQQEDSAVYLCASPPLGGANVLTFGAGSRLTVL.